These 2 T cell receptor beta chains came from one sample sequenced in a study of a mutant IDH1 vaccine in newly diagnosed glioma listed by TCRdb under 2021. The library relied on the immunoSEQ multiplex PCR assay. This immuneACCESS table, as held by TCRdb, lists in-frame sequences with V and J called but not all clones. Of the missing ones, under half trace to an unresolved V gene in checked studies; the others have no known cause. This sample gives around 82,000 clones in total; 82% of them show up just once. The ten largest make up less than 6.5% of the sample. Taken with the paper, the label for time point translates to: baseline, week 1 (first vaccination visit). According to the study, the label for this sample's treatment or condition signals: pre-vaccination baseline after standard-of-care therapy. Sequencing used PBMCs, obtained from a glioma patient treated with radiotherapy, temozolomide or both. The receptors were gathered from a man in his forties with glioma. Some clones in this sample may be carry-over from other donors' samples.

The chain combines TRBV27 with TRBJ2-7; TRBD2 matches 11 bases. The CDR3 contains 15 residues. Trimming removed 3 bases from V and 5 bases from J; junction bases left unmatched: 6. Germline V CDR1 and CDR2: MNHEY, SMNVEV (reference sequence). CDR3 nucleotides: TGTGCCAGCAGTTTGTTTAGCGGGGGGGCTAACGAGCAGTACTTC. Amino acids: CASSLFSGGANEQYF.

CDR3 nucleotide sequence: TGTGCCAGCAGCTTTGAAAGGGTAACCGGGGAGCTGTTTTTT. Translated: CASSFERVTGELFF. The chain links TRBV7-9 to TRBJ2-2; the D is unclear. From germline, CDR1 is SEHNR and CDR2 FQNEAQ (reference sequence). The CDR3 is 14 residues long. Trimming left V 3 bases short and J 5 bases short, with 10 bases between.